Below, 10 T cell receptor beta chains from the same sample are listed, as sequenced in a study of T cells in localized non-small cell lung cancer. Produced via immunoSEQ multiplex PCR; TCRdb's table is partial and in-frame only. The table includes tens of thousands of clones, around 83% detected once. The specimen was PBMCs, collected before any cancer treatment. The source of these receptors is a man aged 35 to 70 with stage II lung adenocarcinoma.

This clone was detected once. The rearrangement joins TRBV6-5 to TRBJ2-7, with D perhaps matching TRBD1 (8 bases). The CDR3 runs 12 residues. Per the germline V gene, CDR1 is MNHEY and CDR2 is SVGAGI. The V and J ends lost 11 bases and 6 bases respectively, with 17 bases between them. The CDR3, as DNA: TGTGCCGGAAAACAGGGGGGGGGCGAGCAGTACTTC. Encoded protein: CAGKQGGGEQYF.

A few counts support this clone. This rearrangement joins TRBV30 to TRBJ1-1, with 8 bases that match TRBD1. The ends lost 0 bases at V and 11 bases at J; junction bases unmatched: 8. The germline V gene has CDR1 GTSNPN and CDR2 SVGIG (reference sequence). The CDR3 is 13 residues long. This CDR3 is CAWSVDRGGEAFF. The CDR3 coding sequence is TGTGCCTGGAGTGTTGACAGGGGAGGTGAGGCTTTCTTT.

V usage is TRBV4-2 and J usage is TRBJ1-2; D is unclear. Per germline, CDR1 LGHNA and CDR2 YNFKEQ. CDR3 length equals 13 residues. Trimming shortened V by 1 base and J by 8 bases, and 11 bases separated the two germline ends. CDR3 bases: TGTGCCAGCAGCCAAGTCTTGCGTCGGGGCTACACCTTC. Residues: CASSQVLRRGYTF.

V is TRBV5-5 and J is TRBJ1-2, with TRBD1 identical over 9 bases. CDR3 length: 14 residues. Looked up from germline, CDR1 is SGHKS and CDR2 is YYEKEE (reference sequence). V trimming: 2 bases; J trimming: 6 bases; junction bases outside the gene matches: 5. The CDR3: CASSFGGTGNGYTF. For the CDR3, the DNA is TGTGCCAGCAGCTTCGGTGGGACAGGGAATGGCTACACCTTC.

The chain links TRBV6-6 to TRBJ2-3; TRBD2 matches 8 bases. The CDR3 totals 14 residues. Germline loops: CDR1 MNHNY, CDR2 SVGAGI (reference sequence). V was clipped by 8 bases and J by 4 bases; unmatched bases: 8. CDR3 sequence (DNA): TGTGCCAGCTCAAGGACTAGCTTATCAGATACGCAGTATTTT. Its protein product is CASSRTSLSDTQYF.

This chain connects TRBV5-5 to TRBJ2-1, with 8 bases aligning to TRBD2. The CDR3 totals 18 residues. The V and J ends lost 0 bases and 8 bases, in that order; junction bases with no gene match: 16. CDR1 is SGHKS and CDR2 is YYEKEE in the germline V gene (reference sequence). DNA for the CDR3: TGTGCCAGCAGCTTGGAATCGGGAACGGGGGGGCCTGGTTATGAGCAGTTCTTC. Protein sequence: CASSLESGTGGPGYEQFF.

The chain combines TRBV27 with TRBJ1-1; TRBD1 matches at 10 bases. The germline gives CDR1 MNHEY, CDR2 SMNVEV (reference sequence). CDR3 size: 16 residues. The V gene end was trimmed by 5 bases and the J gene end by 2 bases; junction bases not matched to a gene: 8. CDR3 amino acids: CASSQDRGEANTEAFF. Written as DNA, the CDR3 is TGTGCCAGCAGTCAGGACAGGGGGGAAGCAAACACTGAAGCTTTCTTT.

The rearrangement uses TRBV10-2 and TRBJ2-2; D gene ambiguous. This CDR3 contains 11 residues. Germline V CDR1 and CDR2: WSHSY, SAAADI. Trimming left V 5 bases short and J 6 bases short, with 4 bases between. CDR3 protein: CASSPAGELFF. CDR3 in DNA: TGCGCCAGCAGTCCCGCCGGGGAGCTGTTTTTT.

This clone is a singleton in its sample. This rearrangement joins TRBV7-5 to TRBJ1-4. TRBV7-5 is marked as a pseudogene. This CDR3 spans 15 amino acids. CDR3 region: CVRSAQGETNEKLFF. The CDR3 DNA reads as TGTGTCAGAAGCGCCCAGGGAGAGACCAATGAAAAACTGTTTTTT.

Here the CDR3 reads CASSSTAYGYTF. The CDR3 DNA follows: TGTGCCAGCAGTTCGACCGCTTATGGCTACACCTTC. The V gene is TRBV2, the J gene TRBJ1-2; D is uncertain. V was trimmed by 5 bases and J by 5 bases, leaving 9 bases between them. Per the germline V gene, CDR1 is SNHLY and CDR2 is FYNNEI. The CDR3 is 12 residues long.